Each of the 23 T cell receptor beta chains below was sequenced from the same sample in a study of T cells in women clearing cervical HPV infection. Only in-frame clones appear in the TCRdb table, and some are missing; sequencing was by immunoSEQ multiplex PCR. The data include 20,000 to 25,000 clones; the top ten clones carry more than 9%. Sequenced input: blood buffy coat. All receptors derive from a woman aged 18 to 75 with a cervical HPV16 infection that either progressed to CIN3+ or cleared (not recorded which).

CDR3 residues: CASSFDKLTDTAFF. CDR3 DNA (partial): TGTGCCAGCAGCTTCGACAAACTCACAGATACG. V usage is TRBV7-9 and J usage is TRBJ1-1; no clear D. The read terminates 3 residues ahead of where the CDR3 ends, so the germline J gene completes it. CDR1 SEHNR and CDR2 FQNEAQ come from the germline V gene (reference sequence). The CDR3 is 14 amino acids.

The covered CDR3 bases are TGTGCCAGCAGCCCCGGGACTAGCGGGGGGGTGGCCAAAAACATT. Protein sequence: CASSPGTSGGVAKNI. The complete CDR3 protein is CASSPGTSGGVAKNIQYF. V and J are TRBV7-8 and TRBJ2-4; the match to TRBD2 covers 16 bases. From the germline J gene comes the end of the CDR3, since the read stops 3 residues before it. CDR1 and CDR2 (germline): SGHVS, FQNEAQ. V dropped 5 bases and J dropped 1; count of bases not matched to a gene: 5. The CDR3 length is 18 residues.

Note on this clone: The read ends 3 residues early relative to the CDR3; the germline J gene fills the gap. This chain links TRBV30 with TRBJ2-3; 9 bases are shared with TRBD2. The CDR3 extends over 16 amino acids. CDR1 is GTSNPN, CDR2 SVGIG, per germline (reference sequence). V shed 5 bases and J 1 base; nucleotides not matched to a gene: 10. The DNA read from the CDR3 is TGTGCCTGGGCAAGACCGCGGGGGGGACGCACAGATACG. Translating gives CAWARPRGGRTDT. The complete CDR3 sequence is CAWARPRGGRTDTQYF.

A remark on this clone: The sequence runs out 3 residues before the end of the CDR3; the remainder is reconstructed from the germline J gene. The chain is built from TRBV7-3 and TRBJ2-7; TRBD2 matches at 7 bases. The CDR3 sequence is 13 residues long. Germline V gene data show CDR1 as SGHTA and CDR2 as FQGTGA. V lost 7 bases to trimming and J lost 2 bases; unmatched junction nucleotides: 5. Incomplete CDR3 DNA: TGTGCCAGCACCAAGCGGGACCCCTACGAG. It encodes CASTKRDPYE. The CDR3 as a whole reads CASTKRDPYEQYF.

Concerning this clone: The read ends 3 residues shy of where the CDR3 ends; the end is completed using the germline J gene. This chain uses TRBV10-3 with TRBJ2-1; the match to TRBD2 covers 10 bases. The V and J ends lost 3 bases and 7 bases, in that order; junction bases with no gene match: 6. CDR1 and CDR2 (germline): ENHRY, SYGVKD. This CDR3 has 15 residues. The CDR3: CAISDLAGVRNEQFF. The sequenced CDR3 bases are TGTGCCATCAGTGATCTAGCGGGAGTTAGGAATGAG.

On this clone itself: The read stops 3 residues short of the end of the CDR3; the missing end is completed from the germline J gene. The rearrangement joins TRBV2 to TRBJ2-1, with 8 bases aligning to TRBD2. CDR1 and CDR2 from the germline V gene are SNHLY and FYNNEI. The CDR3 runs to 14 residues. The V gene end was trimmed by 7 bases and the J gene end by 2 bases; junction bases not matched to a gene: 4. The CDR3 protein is CASNGGVTYNEQFF. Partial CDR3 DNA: TGTGCCAGCAACGGGGGGGTTACCTACAATGAG.

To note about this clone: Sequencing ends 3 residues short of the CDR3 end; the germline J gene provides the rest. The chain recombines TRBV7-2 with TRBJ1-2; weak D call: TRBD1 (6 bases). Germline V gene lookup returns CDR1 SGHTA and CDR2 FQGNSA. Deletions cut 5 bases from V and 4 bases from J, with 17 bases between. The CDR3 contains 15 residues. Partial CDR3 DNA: TGTGCCAGCAGCCGGGGGGGGCGCGGAGTCTATGGC. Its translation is CASSRGGRGVYG. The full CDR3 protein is CASSRGGRGVYGYTF.

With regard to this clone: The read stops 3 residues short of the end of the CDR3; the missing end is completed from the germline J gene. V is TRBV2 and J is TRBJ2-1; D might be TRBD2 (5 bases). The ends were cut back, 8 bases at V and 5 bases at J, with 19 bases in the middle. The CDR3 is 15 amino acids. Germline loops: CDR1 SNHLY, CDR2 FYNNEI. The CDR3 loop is CASDTTRPNNNEQFF. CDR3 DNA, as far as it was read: TGTGCCAGCGATACAACTAGACCTAACAACAATGAG.

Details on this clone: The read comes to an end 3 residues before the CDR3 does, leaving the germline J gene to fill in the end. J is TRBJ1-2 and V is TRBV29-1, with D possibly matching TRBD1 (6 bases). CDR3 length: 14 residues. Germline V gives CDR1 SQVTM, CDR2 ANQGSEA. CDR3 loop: CSVEDQRGGDTYTF. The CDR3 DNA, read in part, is TGCAGCGTTGAAGATCAGAGGGGGGGAGATACC. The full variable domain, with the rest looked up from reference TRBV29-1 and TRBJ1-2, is SAVISQKPSRDICQRGTSLTIQCQVDSQVTMMFWYRQQPGQSLTLIATANQGSEATYESGFVIDKFPISRPNLTFSTLTVSNMSPEDSSIYLCSVEDQRGGDTYTFGSGTRLTVV.

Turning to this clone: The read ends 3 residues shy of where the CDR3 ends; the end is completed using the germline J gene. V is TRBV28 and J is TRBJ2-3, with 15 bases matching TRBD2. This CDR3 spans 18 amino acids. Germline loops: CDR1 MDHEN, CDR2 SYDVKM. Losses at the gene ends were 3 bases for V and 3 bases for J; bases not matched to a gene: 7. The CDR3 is CASSFRTSGRALTDTQYF. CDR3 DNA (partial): TGTGCCAGCAGTTTTAGGACTAGCGGGAGGGCATTGACAGATACG.

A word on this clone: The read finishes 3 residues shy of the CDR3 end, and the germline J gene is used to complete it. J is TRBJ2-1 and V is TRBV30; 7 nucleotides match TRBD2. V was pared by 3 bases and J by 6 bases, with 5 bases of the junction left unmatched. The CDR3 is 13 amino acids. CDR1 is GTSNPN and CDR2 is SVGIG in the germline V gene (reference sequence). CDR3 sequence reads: CAWRGSGRNEQFF. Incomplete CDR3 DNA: TGTGCCTGGAGGGGTAGCGGGCGCAATGAG.

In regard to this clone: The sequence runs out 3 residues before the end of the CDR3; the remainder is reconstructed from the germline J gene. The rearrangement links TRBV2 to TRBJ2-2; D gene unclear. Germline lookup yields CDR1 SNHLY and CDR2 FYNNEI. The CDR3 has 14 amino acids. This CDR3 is CASSGNTGNEKLFF. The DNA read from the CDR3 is TGTGCCAGCAGTGGTAATACGGGTAATGAAAAG.

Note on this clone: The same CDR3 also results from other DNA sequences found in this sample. The CDR3 region is CASSHSLGGGTAGNTIYF. The CDR3 bases that were read are TGCGCCAGCAGTCACTCTCTAGGCGGGGGAACGGCTGGAAACACC. V usage is TRBV23-1 and J usage is TRBJ1-3, with TRBD1 as a possible D gene (5 bases). The read ends 3 residues before the CDR3 terminus; that terminus is restored from the germline J gene. TRBV23-1 is reported as an ORF; its role is uncertain. The CDR3 loop spans 18 amino acids. Between the trimmed V and J ends, which lost 3 bases and 2 bases, there was a span of 20 bases.

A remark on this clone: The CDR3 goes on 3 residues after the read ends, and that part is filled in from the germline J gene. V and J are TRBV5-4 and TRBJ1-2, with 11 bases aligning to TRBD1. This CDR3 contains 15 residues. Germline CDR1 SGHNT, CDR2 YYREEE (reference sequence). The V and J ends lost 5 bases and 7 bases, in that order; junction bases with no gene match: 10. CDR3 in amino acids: CASRARTGGAFGYTF. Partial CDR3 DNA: TGTGCCAGCAGAGCGAGGACAGGGGGCGCATTTGGC. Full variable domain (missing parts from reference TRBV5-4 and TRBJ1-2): ETGVTQSPTHLIKTRGQQVTLRCSSQSGHNTVSWYQQALGQGPQFIFQYYREEENGRGNFPPRFSGLQFPNYSSELNVNALELDDSALYLCASRARTGGAFGYTFGSGTRLTVV.

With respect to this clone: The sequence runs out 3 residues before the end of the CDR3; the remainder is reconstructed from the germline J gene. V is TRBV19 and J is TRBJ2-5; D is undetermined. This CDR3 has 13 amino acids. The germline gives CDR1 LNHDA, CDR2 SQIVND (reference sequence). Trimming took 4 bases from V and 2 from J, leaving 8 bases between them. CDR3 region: CASSRAGQETQYF. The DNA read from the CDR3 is TGTGCCAGTAGTAGGGCAGGTCAAGAGACC.

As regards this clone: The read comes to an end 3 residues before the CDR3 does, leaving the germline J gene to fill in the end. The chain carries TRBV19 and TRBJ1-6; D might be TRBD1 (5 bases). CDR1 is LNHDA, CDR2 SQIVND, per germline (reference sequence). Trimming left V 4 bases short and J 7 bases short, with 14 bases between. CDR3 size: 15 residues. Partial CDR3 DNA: TGTGCCAGTAGTAAAACAATCGACAGAAATTCACCC. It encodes CASSKTIDRNSP. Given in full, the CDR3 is CASSKTIDRNSPLHF.

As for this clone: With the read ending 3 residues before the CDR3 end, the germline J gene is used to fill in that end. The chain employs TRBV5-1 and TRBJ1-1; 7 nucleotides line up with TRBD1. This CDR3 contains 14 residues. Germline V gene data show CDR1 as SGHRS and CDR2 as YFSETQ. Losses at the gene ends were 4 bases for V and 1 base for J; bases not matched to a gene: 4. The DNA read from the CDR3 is TGCGCCAGCAGCCAGACAGGGCAGAACACTGAA. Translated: CASSQTGQNTE. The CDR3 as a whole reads CASSQTGQNTEAFF.

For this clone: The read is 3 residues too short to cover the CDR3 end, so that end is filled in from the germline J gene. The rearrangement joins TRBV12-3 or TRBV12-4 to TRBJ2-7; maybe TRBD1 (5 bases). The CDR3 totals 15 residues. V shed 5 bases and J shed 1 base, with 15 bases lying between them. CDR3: CASSGPQVLSYEQYF. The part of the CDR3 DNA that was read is TGTGCCAGCAGTGGACCACAGGTTTTATCCTACGAG.

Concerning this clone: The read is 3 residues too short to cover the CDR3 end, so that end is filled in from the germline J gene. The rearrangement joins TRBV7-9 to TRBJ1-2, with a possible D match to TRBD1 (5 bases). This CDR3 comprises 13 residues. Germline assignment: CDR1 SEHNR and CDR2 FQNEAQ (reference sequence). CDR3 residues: CASSSGFGDDYTF. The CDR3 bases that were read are TGTGCCAGCAGCTCAGGGTTTGGCGATGAC.

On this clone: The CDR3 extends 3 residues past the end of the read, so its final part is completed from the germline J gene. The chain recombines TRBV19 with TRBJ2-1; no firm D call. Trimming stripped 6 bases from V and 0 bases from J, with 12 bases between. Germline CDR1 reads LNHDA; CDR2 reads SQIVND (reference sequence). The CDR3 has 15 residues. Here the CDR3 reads CASRGQYHSYNEQFF. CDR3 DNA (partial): TGTGCCAGTAGAGGGCAATACCACTCCTACAATGAG.

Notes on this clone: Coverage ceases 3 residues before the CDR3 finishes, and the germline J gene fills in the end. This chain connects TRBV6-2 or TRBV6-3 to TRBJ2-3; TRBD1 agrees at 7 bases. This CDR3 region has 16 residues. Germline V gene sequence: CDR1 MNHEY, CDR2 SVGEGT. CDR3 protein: CASSGRGTAYQETQYF. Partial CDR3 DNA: TGTGCCAGCAGTGGAAGAGGGACAGCGTACCAAGAGACG.

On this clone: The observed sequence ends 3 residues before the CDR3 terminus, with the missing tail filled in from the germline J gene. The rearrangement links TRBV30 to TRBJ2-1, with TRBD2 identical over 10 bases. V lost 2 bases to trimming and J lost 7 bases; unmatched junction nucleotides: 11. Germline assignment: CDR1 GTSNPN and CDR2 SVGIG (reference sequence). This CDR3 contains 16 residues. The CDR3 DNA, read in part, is TGTGCCTGGAGTCCCTATAGCGGGAGGATCGGTAATGAG. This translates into CAWSPYSGRIGNE. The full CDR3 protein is CAWSPYSGRIGNEQFF.

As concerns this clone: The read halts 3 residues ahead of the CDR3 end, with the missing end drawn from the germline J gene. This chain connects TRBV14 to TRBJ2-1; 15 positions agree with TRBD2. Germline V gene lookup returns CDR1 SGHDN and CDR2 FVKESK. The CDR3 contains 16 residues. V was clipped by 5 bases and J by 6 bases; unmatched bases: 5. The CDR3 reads CASSYGLAGGVNEQFF. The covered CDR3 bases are TGTGCCAGCAGCTATGGACTAGCGGGGGGGGTCAATGAG.